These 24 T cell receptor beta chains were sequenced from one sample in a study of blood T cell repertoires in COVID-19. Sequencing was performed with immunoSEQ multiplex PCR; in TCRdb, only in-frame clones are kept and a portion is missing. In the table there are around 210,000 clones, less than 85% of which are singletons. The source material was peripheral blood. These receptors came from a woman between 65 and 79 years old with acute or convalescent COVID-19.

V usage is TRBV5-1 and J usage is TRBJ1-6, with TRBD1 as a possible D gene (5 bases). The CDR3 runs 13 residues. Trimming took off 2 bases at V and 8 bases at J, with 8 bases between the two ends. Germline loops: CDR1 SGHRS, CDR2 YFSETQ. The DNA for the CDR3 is TGCGCCAGCAGCTTCGGGGGGGATTCACCCCTCCACTTT. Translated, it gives CASSFGGDSPLHF.

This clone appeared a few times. The DNA of the CDR3 is TGTGCCAGCAGTGGTTACTCTGGAAACACCATATATTTT. Protein: CASSGYSGNTIYF. V is TRBV25-1 and J is TRBJ1-3; unclear D gene. Deletions cut 4 bases from V and 0 bases from J, with 4 bases between. There are 13 residues in the CDR3. Germline lookup yields CDR1 MGHDK and CDR2 SYGVNS.

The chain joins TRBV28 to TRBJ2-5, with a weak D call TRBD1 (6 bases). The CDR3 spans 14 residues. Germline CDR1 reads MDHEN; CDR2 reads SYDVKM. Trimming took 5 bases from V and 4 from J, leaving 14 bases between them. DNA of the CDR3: TGTGCCAGCAGTCCTCAGGGGCTCGGAGAGACCCAGTACTTC. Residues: CASSPQGLGETQYF.

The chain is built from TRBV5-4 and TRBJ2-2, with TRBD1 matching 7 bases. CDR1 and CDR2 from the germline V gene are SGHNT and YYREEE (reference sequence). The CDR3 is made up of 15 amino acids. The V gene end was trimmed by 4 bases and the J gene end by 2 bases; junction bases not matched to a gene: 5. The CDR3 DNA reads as TGTGCCAGCAGCCCGGGACAGAGAAACACCGGGGAGCTGTTTTTT. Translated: CASSPGQRNTGELFF.

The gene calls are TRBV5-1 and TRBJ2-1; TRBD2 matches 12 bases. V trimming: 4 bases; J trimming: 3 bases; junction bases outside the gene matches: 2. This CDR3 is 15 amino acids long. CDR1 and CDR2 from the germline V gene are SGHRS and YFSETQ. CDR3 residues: CASSQTSGSYNEQFF. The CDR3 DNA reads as TGCGCCAGCAGCCAGACTAGCGGGAGCTACAATGAGCAGTTCTTC.

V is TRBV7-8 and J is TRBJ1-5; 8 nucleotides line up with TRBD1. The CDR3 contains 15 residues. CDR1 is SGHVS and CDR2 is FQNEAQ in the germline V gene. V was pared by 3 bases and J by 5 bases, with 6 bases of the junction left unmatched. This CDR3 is CASSFNRGKDQPQHF. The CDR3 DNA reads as TGTGCCAGCAGCTTCAACAGGGGGAAAGATCAGCCCCAGCATTTT.

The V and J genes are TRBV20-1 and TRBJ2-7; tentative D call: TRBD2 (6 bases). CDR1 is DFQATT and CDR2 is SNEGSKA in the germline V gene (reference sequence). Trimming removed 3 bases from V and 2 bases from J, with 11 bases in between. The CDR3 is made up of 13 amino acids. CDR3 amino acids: CSASKLAPYEQYF. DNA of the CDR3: TGCAGTGCTAGTAAACTAGCCCCCTACGAGCAGTACTTC.

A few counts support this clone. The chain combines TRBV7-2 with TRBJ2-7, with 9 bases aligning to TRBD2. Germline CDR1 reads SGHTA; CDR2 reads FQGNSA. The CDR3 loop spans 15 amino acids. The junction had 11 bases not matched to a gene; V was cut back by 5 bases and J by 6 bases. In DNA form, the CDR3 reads TGTGCCAGCAGCCTCGGGACTAGCCTTAGTGGCGAGCAGTACTTC. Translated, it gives CASSLGTSLSGEQYF.

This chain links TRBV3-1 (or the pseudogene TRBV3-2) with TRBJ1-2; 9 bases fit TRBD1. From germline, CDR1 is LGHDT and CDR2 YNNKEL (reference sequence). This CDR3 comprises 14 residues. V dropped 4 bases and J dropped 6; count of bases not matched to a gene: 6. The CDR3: CASSPWTGEDGYTF. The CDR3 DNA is TGTGCCAGCAGCCCTTGGACAGGGGAGGATGGCTACACCTTC.

The CDR3 DNA is TGTGCCAGCAGCCCCTCCTATGGCTACACCTTC. Its protein product is CASSPSYGYTF. This chain uses TRBV7-3 with TRBJ1-2; D remains ambiguous. This CDR3 has 11 amino acids. Germline V gene data show CDR1 as SGHTA and CDR2 as FQGTGA. The V end lost 5 bases, the J end lost 4 bases, and 5 bases lay between the germline ends. The whole variable domain, remainder taken from reference TRBV7-3 and TRBJ1-2, is GAGVSQTPSNKVTEKGKYVELRCDPISGHTALYWYRQSLGQGPEFLIYFQGTGAADDSGLPNDRFFAVRPEGSVSTLKIQRTERGDSAVYLCASSPSYGYTFGSGTRLTVV.

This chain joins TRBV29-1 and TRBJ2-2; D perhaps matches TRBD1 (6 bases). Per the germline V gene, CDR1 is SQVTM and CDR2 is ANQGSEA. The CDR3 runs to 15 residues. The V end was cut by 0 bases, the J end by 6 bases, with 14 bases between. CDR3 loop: CSVEDRQGIPGELFF. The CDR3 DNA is TGCAGCGTTGAAGATCGGCAGGGGATACCCGGGGAGCTGTTTTTT.

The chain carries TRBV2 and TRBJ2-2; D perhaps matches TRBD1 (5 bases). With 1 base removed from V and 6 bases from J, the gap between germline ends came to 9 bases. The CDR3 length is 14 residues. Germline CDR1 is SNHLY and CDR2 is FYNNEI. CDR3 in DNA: TGTGCCAGCAGTGAAGGCAGACAGTCCGGGGAGCTGTTTTTT. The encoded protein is CASSEGRQSGELFF.

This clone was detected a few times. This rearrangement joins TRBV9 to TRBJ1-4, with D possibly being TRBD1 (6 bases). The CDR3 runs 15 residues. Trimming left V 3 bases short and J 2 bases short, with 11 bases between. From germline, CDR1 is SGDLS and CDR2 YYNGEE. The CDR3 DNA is TGTGCCAGCAGCGCGGGAGGGGGGACTAATGAAAAACTGTTTTTT. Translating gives CASSAGGGTNEKLFF.

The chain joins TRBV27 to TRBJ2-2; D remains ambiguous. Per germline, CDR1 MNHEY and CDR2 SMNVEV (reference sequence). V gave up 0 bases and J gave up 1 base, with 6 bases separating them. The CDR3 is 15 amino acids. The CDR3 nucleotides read TGTGCCAGCAGTTTATCGGCAGGGAACACCGGGGAGCTGTTTTTT. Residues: CASSLSAGNTGELFF.

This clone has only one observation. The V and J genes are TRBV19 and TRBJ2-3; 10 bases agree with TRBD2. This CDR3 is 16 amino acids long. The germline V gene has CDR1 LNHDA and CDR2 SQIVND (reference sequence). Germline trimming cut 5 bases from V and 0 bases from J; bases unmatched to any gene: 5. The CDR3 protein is CASSSGLAASTDTQYF. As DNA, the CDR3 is TGTGCCAGTAGTTCCGGACTAGCGGCTAGCACAGATACGCAGTATTTT.

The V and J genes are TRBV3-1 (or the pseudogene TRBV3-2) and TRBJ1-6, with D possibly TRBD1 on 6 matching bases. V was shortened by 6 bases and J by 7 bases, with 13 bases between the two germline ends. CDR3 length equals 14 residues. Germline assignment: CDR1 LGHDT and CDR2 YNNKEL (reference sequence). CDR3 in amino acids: CASRPTGSNSPLHF. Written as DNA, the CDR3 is TGTGCCAGCAGACCTACAGGGAGCAATTCACCCCTCCACTTT.

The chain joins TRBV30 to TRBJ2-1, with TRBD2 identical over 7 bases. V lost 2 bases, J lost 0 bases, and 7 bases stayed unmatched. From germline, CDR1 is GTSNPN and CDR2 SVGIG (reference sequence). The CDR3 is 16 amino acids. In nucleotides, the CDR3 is TGTGCCTGGAGTCCCGAAAGCGGGACCTCCTACAATGAGCAGTTCTTC. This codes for CAWSPESGTSYNEQFF.

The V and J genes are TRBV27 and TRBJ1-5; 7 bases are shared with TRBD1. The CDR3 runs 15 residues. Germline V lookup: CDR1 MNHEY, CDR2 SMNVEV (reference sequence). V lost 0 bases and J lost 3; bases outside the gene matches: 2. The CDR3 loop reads CASSLSTGVNQPQHF. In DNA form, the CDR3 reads TGTGCCAGCAGTTTATCCACAGGGGTCAATCAGCCCCAGCATTTT.

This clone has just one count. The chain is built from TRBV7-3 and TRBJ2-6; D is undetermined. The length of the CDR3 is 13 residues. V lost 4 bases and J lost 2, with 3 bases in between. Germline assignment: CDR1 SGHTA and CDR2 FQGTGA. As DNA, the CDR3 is TGTGCCAGCAGCTCCGCTGGGGCCAACGTCCTGACTTTC. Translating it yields CASSSAGANVLTF.

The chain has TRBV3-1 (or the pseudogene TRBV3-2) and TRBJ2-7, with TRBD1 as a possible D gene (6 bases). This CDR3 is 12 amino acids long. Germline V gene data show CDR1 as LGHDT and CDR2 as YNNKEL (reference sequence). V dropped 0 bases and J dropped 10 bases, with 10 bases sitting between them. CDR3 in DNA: TGTGCCAGCAGCCAAGATCTACAGGGCCAGTACTTC. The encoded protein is CASSQDLQGQYF.

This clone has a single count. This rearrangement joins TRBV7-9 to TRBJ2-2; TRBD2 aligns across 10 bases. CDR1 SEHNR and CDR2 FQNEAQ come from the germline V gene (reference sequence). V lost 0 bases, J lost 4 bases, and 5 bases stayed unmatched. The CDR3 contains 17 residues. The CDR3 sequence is CASSLAASGRITGELFF. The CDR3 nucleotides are TGTGCCAGCAGCTTAGCGGCTAGCGGGAGAATCACCGGGGAGCTGTTTTTT.

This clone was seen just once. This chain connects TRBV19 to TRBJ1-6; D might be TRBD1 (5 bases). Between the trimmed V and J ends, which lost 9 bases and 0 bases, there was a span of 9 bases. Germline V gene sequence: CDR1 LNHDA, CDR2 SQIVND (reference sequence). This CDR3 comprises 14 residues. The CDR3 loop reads CARTGHSYNSPLHF. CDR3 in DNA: TGTGCCAGGACTGGACACTCCTATAATTCACCCCTCCACTTT.

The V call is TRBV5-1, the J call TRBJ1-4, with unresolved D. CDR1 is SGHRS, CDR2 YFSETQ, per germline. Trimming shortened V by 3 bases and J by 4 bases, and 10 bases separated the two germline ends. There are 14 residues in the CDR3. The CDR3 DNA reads TGCGCCAGCAGCTACCGGGTCCTTAATGAAAAACTGTTTTTT. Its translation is CASSYRVLNEKLFF.

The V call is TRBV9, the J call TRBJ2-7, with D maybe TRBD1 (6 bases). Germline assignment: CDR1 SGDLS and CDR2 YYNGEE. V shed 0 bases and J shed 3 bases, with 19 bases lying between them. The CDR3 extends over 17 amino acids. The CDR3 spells CASSVDPGALRGYEQYF. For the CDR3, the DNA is TGTGCCAGCAGCGTAGACCCAGGGGCCCTTAGGGGCTACGAGCAGTACTTC.